These 15 T cell receptor beta chains share one sample of origin, sequenced in a study of T cells in Graves' hyperthyroidism and ophthalmopathy. RNA transcripts served as the template for amplifying TCR beta CDR3 regions. The HTBI primer set served for first-round RT-PCR of the TCR CDR3. TCRdb ran MiXCR on the multiplex PCR reads and lists one entry per CDR3 protein. This sample yields fewer than 550,000 distinct CDR3 sequences, of which roughly 24% are seen a single time; 11% belongs to the top ten. The sample was blood. These receptor sequences come from a woman in her 30s with Graves' ophthalmopathy.

This clonotype was seen ten or more times. The chain couples TRBV6-5 to TRBJ1-5, with a tentative D call TRBD1 (6 bases). Germline loops: CDR1 MNHEY, CDR2 SVGAGI. The CDR3 loop spans 17 amino acids. The V gene lost 2 bases and the J gene lost 2 bases, with 16 bases spanning the gap. The CDR3 spells CASSYHGGRAGNQPQHF. The CDR3 nucleotides are TGTGCCAGCAGTTACCACGGGGGCAGGGCCGGCAATCAGCCCCAGCATTTT.

At least ten counts were recorded for this clonotype. The rearrangement uses TRBV20-1 and TRBJ1-6, with TRBD1 as a possible D gene (6 bases). Germline loops: CDR1 DFQATT, CDR2 SNEGSKA (reference sequence). Trimming removed 3 bases from V and 7 bases from J, with 10 bases in between. The CDR3 extends over 13 amino acids. CDR3 protein: CSASGDTNSPLHF. CDR3 DNA: TGCAGTGCTAGTGGGGACACAAATTCACCCCTCCACTTT.

This clonotype turned up a few times. This chain links TRBV6-1 with TRBJ1-1, with D unclear. Germline V gene data show CDR1 as MNHNS and CDR2 as SASEGT. V shed 5 bases and J shed 4 bases, with 17 bases lying between them. This CDR3 spans 15 amino acids. As DNA, the CDR3 is TGTGCCAGCAGTAGATACGGGTCGCTAGGCACTGAAGCTTTCTTT. This translates into CASSRYGSLGTEAFF.

There are many counts of this clonotype. This chain connects TRBV10-2 to TRBJ1-2; D perhaps matches TRBD1 (5 bases). The germline V gene has CDR1 WSHSY and CDR2 SAAADI. V dropped 7 bases and J dropped 4 bases, with 19 bases sitting between them. The CDR3 sequence is 15 residues long. The CDR3 protein is CASNKWGGQSYGYTF. The CDR3, as DNA: TGCGCCAGCAACAAATGGGGCGGACAAAGCTATGGCTACACCTTC.

V gene TRBV19 combines with J gene TRBJ1-1, with D unclear. The CDR3 has 14 residues. The V end lost 3 bases, the J end lost 5 bases, and 13 bases lay between the germline ends. From germline, CDR1 is LNHDA and CDR2 SQIVND (reference sequence). CDR3 loop: CASSIRASLTEAFF. The CDR3 DNA sequence: TGTGCCAGTAGTATTCGCGCCTCTTTGACTGAAGCTTTCTTT.

Many counts were recorded for this clonotype. This rearrangement joins TRBV9 to TRBJ1-2; no definite D call. CDR3 length equals 12 residues. The V gene lost 0 bases and the J gene lost 0 bases, with 0 bases spanning the gap. The germline CDR1 and CDR2 sequences are SGDLS and YYNGEE. The DNA for the CDR3 is TGTGCCAGCAGCGTAGCTAACTATGGCTACACCTTC. Its protein is CASSVANYGYTF.

V is TRBV18 and J is TRBJ1-6; 8 bases fit TRBD1. Per germline, CDR1 KGHSH and CDR2 LQKENI. The CDR3 extends over 16 amino acids. Trimming took 0 bases from V and 8 from J; bases not matched to a gene: 6. The CDR3 DNA is TGTGCCAGCTCACCACCGGGGACAGGTGATCATTCACCCCTCCACTTT. Its protein product is CASSPPGTGDHSPLHF.

This clonotype was observed at least ten times. V is TRBV10-2 and J is TRBJ1-5; the match to TRBD1 covers 9 bases. This CDR3 region has 14 residues. Germline loops: CDR1 WSHSY, CDR2 SAAADI. The ends lost 7 bases at V and 5 bases at J; junction bases unmatched: 6. CDR3 bases: TGCGCCAGCAAAGGGACAGGGCGCTATCAGCCCCAGCATTTT. The encoded protein is CASKGTGRYQPQHF.

This clonotype has ten or more counts. V and J are TRBV6-1 and TRBJ1-6; D is unclear. Trimming stripped 4 bases from V and 7 bases from J, with 11 bases between. CDR3 size: 14 residues. Germline assignment: CDR1 MNHNS and CDR2 SASEGT. The CDR3 reads CASSGHLENSPLHF. CDR3 bases: TGTGCCAGCAGTGGGCACCTGGAGAATTCACCCCTCCACTTT.

As concerns this clonotype: Germline is not matched at one junction end, which may reflect a read error. V is TRBV28 and J is TRBJ2-6; 7 nucleotides match TRBD1. The CDR3 runs 16 residues. Germline CDR1 and CDR2: MDHEN and SYDVKM. The CDR3 DNA reads as TGTGCCAGCGAGGACAGGAGATCTGCTGGGGCCTACGTCCTTACTTTC. Its protein product is CASEDRRSAGAYVLTF. The full variable domain, rest sourced from reference TRBV28 and TRBJ2-6, is DVKVTQSSRYLVKRTGEKVFLECVQDMDHENMFWYRQDPGLGLRLIYFSYDVKMKEKGDIPEGYSVSREKKERFSLILESASTNQTSMYLCASEDRRSAGAYVLTFGAGSRLTVL.

This clonotype was seen at least ten times. The chain is built from TRBV2 and TRBJ2-7; D gene ambiguous. The CDR3 extends over 12 amino acids. Trimming stripped 6 bases from V and 4 bases from J, with 10 bases between. Germline lookup yields CDR1 SNHLY and CDR2 FYNNEI. The CDR3 nucleotides read TGTGCCAGCAGGTATGGCGCATACGAGCAGTACTTC. Its protein product is CASRYGAYEQYF.

This clonotype showed up many times. The V and J genes are TRBV6-2 or TRBV6-3 and TRBJ2-7; D might be TRBD2 (5 bases). Germline-derived CDR1 and CDR2 are MNHEY and SVGEGT. Trimming removed 6 bases at V and 0 bases at J, with 12 bases between. This CDR3 has 14 residues. This CDR3 reads CASRLGEHSYEQYF. CDR3 bases: TGTGCCAGCAGGCTCGGGGAGCACTCCTACGAGCAGTACTTC.

The table lists this clonotype with many counts. The chain is built from TRBV2 and TRBJ1-2; 11 bases agree with TRBD1. Germline V CDR1 and CDR2: SNHLY, FYNNEI. CDR3 size: 13 residues. V lost 4 bases and J lost 6; bases outside the gene matches: 1. The CDR3 DNA sequence: TGTGCCAGCAGTGGGACAGGGGGCGATGGCTACACCTTC. It translates to CASSGTGGDGYTF.

Ten or more counts support this clonotype. DNA for the CDR3: TGTGCCAGCAGCTTAATGTATAGGGGGGCAGGTACTGAAGCTTTCTTT. Encoded protein: CASSLMYRGAGTEAFF. The chain employs TRBV7-8 and TRBJ1-1, with D perhaps TRBD1 (6 bases). The germline V gene encodes CDR1 SGHVS and CDR2 FQNEAQ. The CDR3 is made up of 16 amino acids. Trimming pared 2 bases from V and 5 bases from J, leaving 18 bases between.

This chain uses TRBV4-1 with TRBJ2-7; D uncertain. Germline lookup yields CDR1 MGHRA and CDR2 YSYEKL. This CDR3 is built from 13 residues. Trimming removed 0 bases from V and 7 bases from J, with 10 bases in between. The CDR3 DNA sequence: TGCGCCAGCAGCCAAGATAAGAGCGAAGAGCAGTACTTC. Amino acids: CASSQDKSEEQYF.